These 16 T cell receptor beta chains were all obtained from the same sample, sequenced in a study of identical twins (dated by TCRdb to the mid-2010s). Libraries were constructed by 5' RACE. Sequencing used an Illumina HiSeq 2000. TCRdb itself trimmed the public reads at Q25 with fastp, ran MiXCR and retained productive beta chains. Records with the same CDR3 protein are collapsed into one entry carrying the most frequent genes and DNA. In all, the sample holds 400,000 to 500,000 distinct CDR3 sequences, and roughly 20% of those were seen once. Around 12% of the sample comes from the top ten. Source material: naive T cells sorted from blood. Interpreted using the paper, the cell subset or site label stands for: cells isolated with a human naive T-cell isolation kit. These TCRs come from a man between 45 and 60 years old in good health.

Worth noting for this clonotype: One end of the junction is discordant with germline, which a read error may explain. The rearrangement links TRBV20-1 to TRBJ2-6, with D possibly TRBD2 on 7 matching bases. Germline V gene data show CDR1 as DFQATT and CDR2 as SNEGSKA (reference sequence). The CDR3 consists of 16 residues. CDR3 loop: CSAREGGTLGADVLTF. The CDR3 DNA follows: TGCAGTGCTAGAGAGGGAGGGACGTTGGGGGCCGACGTCCTGACTTTC.

The chain has TRBV6-1 and TRBJ1-2; weak D call: TRBD1 (6 bases). The length of the CDR3 is 17 residues. Between the trimmed V and J ends, which lost 6 bases and 0 bases, there was a span of 20 bases. Germline V CDR1 and CDR2: MNHNS, SASEGT. The CDR3 protein is CASRRTGLQGPNYGYTF. CDR3 DNA: TGTGCCAGCAGGAGAACCGGGCTACAGGGACCTAACTATGGCTACACCTTC.

This clonotype was seen at least ten times. The V gene is TRBV6-1, the J gene TRBJ1-3; 9 bases agree with TRBD1. V dropped 7 bases and J dropped 4; count of bases not matched to a gene: 8. The CDR3 sequence is 15 residues long. From germline, CDR1 is MNHNS and CDR2 SASEGT. CDR3 bases: TGTGCCAGCACCCAAGGACAGGGGAGGGGAAACACCATATATTTT. Its translation is CASTQGQGRGNTIYF.

The count of this clonotype is one. V usage is TRBV9 and J usage is TRBJ2-2; D is undetermined. Trimming shortened V by 3 bases and J by 4 bases, and 13 bases separated the two germline ends. In germline, CDR1 is SGDLS, CDR2 YYNGEE. The CDR3 has 15 residues. The CDR3 protein is CASSGQAASTGELFF. Written as DNA, the CDR3 is TGTGCCAGCAGCGGGCAAGCAGCGAGCACCGGGGAGCTGTTTTTT.

The chain employs TRBV27 and TRBJ2-7; 10 nucleotides match TRBD1. This CDR3 comprises 16 residues. Germline V gene sequence: CDR1 MNHEY, CDR2 SMNVEV (reference sequence). Trimming took 3 bases from V and 1 from J; bases not matched to a gene: 6. CDR3 in DNA: TGTGCCAGCAGTTTCGGGGGGACAGGGGTATCCTACGAGCAGTACTTC. It codes for CASSFGGTGVSYEQYF.

This clonotype was recorded a few times. The chain joins TRBV12-3 or TRBV12-4 to TRBJ2-7; 9 nucleotides line up with TRBD1. V was clipped by 4 bases and J by 6 bases; unmatched bases: 7. This CDR3 contains 14 residues. The CDR3 DNA reads as TGTGCCAGCAGTTCCGGACAGGGGACGGCCGAGCAGTACTTC. It translates to CASSSGQGTAEQYF.

The chain couples TRBV6-1 to TRBJ1-3; no clear D gene. V gave up 8 bases and J gave up 0 bases, with 11 bases separating them. From germline, CDR1 is MNHNS and CDR2 SASEGT. The CDR3 is made up of 14 amino acids. The CDR3 region has the DNA TGTGCCAGCCTCAGGACCGGCTCTGGAAACACCATATATTTT. Translating gives CASLRTGSGNTIYF.

This clonotype was seen more than once but under ten times. This rearrangement joins TRBV12-3 or TRBV12-4 to TRBJ2-7, with D maybe TRBD1 (5 bases). V was shortened by 3 bases and J by 7 bases, with 16 bases between the two germline ends. The CDR3 extends over 14 amino acids. This CDR3 reads CASSLFGQRWEQYF. CDR3 coding DNA: TGTGCCAGCAGTTTGTTCGGACAACGTTGGGAGCAGTACTTC.

This clonotype was seen more than once but under ten times. The rearrangement links TRBV6-1 to TRBJ1-1; 8 bases map to TRBD1. Trimming took 6 bases from V and 4 from J; bases not matched to a gene: 10. The CDR3 spans 15 residues. The germline V gene encodes CDR1 MNHNS and CDR2 SASEGT. The CDR3 region has the DNA TGTGCCAGCAGAGTACAGGGGGATCGGCGCACTGAAGCTTTCTTT. This encodes CASRVQGDRRTEAFF.

This clonotype occurred many times. The chain recombines TRBV3-1 with TRBJ2-2; 7 bases agree with TRBD2. V dropped 4 bases and J dropped 3; count of bases not matched to a gene: 8. CDR1 LGHDT and CDR2 YNNKEL come from the germline V gene (reference sequence). CDR3 length equals 16 residues. CDR3 DNA sequence: TGTGCCAGCAGCCGCCTTGGCGGGAGAGACACCGGGGAGCTGTTTTTT. Amino acids: CASSRLGGRDTGELFF.

The chain is built from TRBV28 and TRBJ2-3; D assignment may be TRBD1 or TRBD2 (5 bases each). The germline CDR1 and CDR2 sequences are MDHEN and SYDVKM. This CDR3 has 16 amino acids. V was cut by 1 base and J by 1 base, with 12 bases left in between. CDR3 in DNA: TGTGCCAGCAGTTTATTCAGGCGAGGGGGCACAGATACGCAGTATTTT. It encodes CASSLFRRGGTDTQYF.

The V gene is TRBV20-1, the J gene TRBJ1-2; TRBD1 might be the D (6 bases). CDR1 and CDR2 from the germline V gene are DFQATT and SNEGSKA (reference sequence). The CDR3 spans 11 residues. V gave up 6 bases and J gave up 10 bases, with 15 bases separating them. The CDR3 loop reads CSASTGGHYTF. The CDR3 DNA sequence: TGCAGTGCCTCGACAGGAGGGCACTACACCTTC.

This clonotype has ten or more counts. The chain links TRBV6-2 or TRBV6-3 to TRBJ1-2; D might be TRBD1 (5 bases). This CDR3 is built from 15 residues. The germline V gene has CDR1 MNHEY and CDR2 SVGEGT. Trimming cost V 4 bases and J 8 bases, with 20 bases left between them. The CDR3 DNA sequence: TGTGCCAGCAGTTTAATACCGATCGGGGCCCACGGCTACACCTTC. This translates into CASSLIPIGAHGYTF.

This clonotype showed up just a few times. This chain joins TRBV2 and TRBJ2-1; no firm D call. The germline gives CDR1 SNHLY, CDR2 FYNNEI. The germline V and J ends were trimmed by 2 bases and 11 bases, with 7 bases remaining between them. This CDR3 has 11 amino acids. CDR3 coding DNA: TGTGCCAGCAGTGAATTACAGAAGCAGTTCTTC. Protein sequence: CASSELQKQFF.

This clonotype turned up a few times. The chain has TRBV12-3 or TRBV12-4 and TRBJ2-7, with 13 bases matching TRBD2. The CDR3 sequence is 17 residues long. Trimming took 3 bases from V and 4 from J; bases not matched to a gene: 9. Here the CDR3 reads CASSFGTSGTLVYEQYF. CDR3 DNA sequence: TGTGCCAGCAGTTTCGGGACTAGCGGGACCCTTGTGTACGAGCAGTACTTC.

This clonotype has more than one count but fewer than ten. This rearrangement joins TRBV7-9 to TRBJ2-3, with unresolved D. Germline loops: CDR1 SEHNR, CDR2 FQNEAQ (reference sequence). This CDR3 region has 15 residues. V was pared by 4 bases and J by 2 bases, with 13 bases between. The CDR3 DNA is TGTGCCAGCAGCTCCTACGTTTATTACACAGATACGCAGTATTTT. Protein: CASSSYVYYTDTQYF.